This entry lists 25 T cell receptor beta chains sequenced from one sample in a study of blood T cell repertoires in COVID-19. Data came from immunoSEQ multiplex PCR; TCRdb stores just in-frame clones and leaves some out. The data contain tens of thousands of clones, roughly three quarters of them singletons. The specimen sequenced was peripheral blood. Receptor source: a man aged 65 to 79 with acute or convalescent COVID-19.

The V call is TRBV11-1, the J call TRBJ1-6; a weak D match, TRBD1 (6 bases). The V end was cut by 3 bases, the J end by 13 bases, with 10 bases between. This CDR3 comprises 12 residues. Germline V gene lookup returns CDR1 SGHAT and CDR2 FQDESV (reference sequence). Written as DNA, the CDR3 is TGTGCCAGCAGCTTCAGGGGTTCCCCCCTCCACTTT. This gives the protein CASSFRGSPLHF.

This chain connects TRBV7-2 to TRBJ2-3; D might be TRBD2 (6 bases). The V and J ends lost 1 base and 0 bases respectively, with 8 bases between them. CDR3 length: 15 residues. CDR1 is SGHTA and CDR2 is FQGNSA in the germline V gene. CDR3 in amino acids: CASSLEGGSTDTQYF. The CDR3 nucleotides read TGTGCCAGCAGCTTAGAGGGAGGTAGCACAGATACGCAGTATTTT.

The gene calls are TRBV27 and TRBJ2-2; D ambiguous. Trimming took off 8 bases at V and 2 bases at J, with 12 bases between the two ends. CDR1 and CDR2 (germline): MNHEY, SMNVEV (reference sequence). This CDR3 is built from 14 residues. CDR3 residues: CASSFRINTGELFF. Written as DNA, the CDR3 is TGTGCCAGCTCCTTCAGGATAAACACCGGGGAGCTGTTTTTT.

V is TRBV6-5 and J is TRBJ1-1, with D perhaps matching TRBD1 (5 bases). From germline, CDR1 is MNHEY and CDR2 SVGAGI. V shed 8 bases and J shed 5 bases, with 15 bases lying between them. The CDR3 is made up of 13 amino acids. The CDR3 is CASSRTSLTEAFF. The CDR3 nucleotides are TGTGCCAGCTCAAGGACAAGCCTGACTGAAGCTTTCTTT.

J is TRBJ1-4 and V is TRBV7-8, with D possibly matching TRBD1 (6 bases). Germline assignment: CDR1 SGHVS and CDR2 FQNEAQ. V was clipped by 1 base and J by 8 bases, with 11 bases between them. The CDR3 is 14 residues long. The DNA for the CDR3 is TGTGCCAGCAGCTTAGGGGGGCTTCGGGAAAAACTGTTTTTT. The encoded protein is CASSLGGLREKLFF.

The V and J genes are TRBV4-2 and TRBJ1-1, with TRBD1 matching over 8 bases. CDR1 LGHNA and CDR2 YNFKEQ come from the germline V gene. This CDR3 contains 18 residues. V shed 1 base, J shed 0 bases, and the junction held 10 bases outside the gene matches. The CDR3 spells CASSQGYQGALMNTEAFF. The CDR3, as DNA: TGTGCCAGCAGCCAAGGGTATCAGGGGGCGCTTATGAACACTGAAGCTTTCTTT.

J is TRBJ1-1 and V is TRBV18, with 7 bases that match TRBD1. Germline CDR1 and CDR2: KGHSH and LQKENI. The trim removed 2 bases at V and 3 bases at J, leaving 15 bases unmatched. The CDR3 loop spans 18 amino acids. CDR3 nucleotides: TGTGCCAGCTCACCAAGGTCTCCGGGACAGCCGGGCCACACTGAAGCTTTCTTT. It yields the protein CASSPRSPGQPGHTEAFF.

This sequence joins TRBV5-1 and TRBJ2-7; 9 nucleotides agree with TRBD1. V shed 3 bases, J shed 5 bases, and the junction held 6 bases outside the gene matches. This CDR3 is built from 14 residues. Germline loops: CDR1 SGHRS, CDR2 YFSETQ. The CDR3 spells CASSSRQGGNEQYF. The CDR3 DNA is TGCGCCAGCAGCTCTAGACAGGGGGGGAACGAGCAGTACTTC.

The J gene is TRBJ2-1, the V gene TRBV25-1; TRBD1 matches at 7 bases. This CDR3 comprises 12 residues. CDR1 is MGHDK and CDR2 is SYGVNS in the germline V gene. J gave up 10 bases and V 7 bases, and 7 bases lay outside the gene matches. For the CDR3, the DNA is TGTGCCAGCACAATCCTGGGACAGGAGCAGTTCTTC. Its translation is CASTILGQEQFF.

This sequence joins TRBV6-6 and TRBJ1-6; D ambiguous. Germline values: CDR1 MNHNY, CDR2 SVGAGI (reference sequence). This CDR3 region has 11 residues. V was clipped by 5 bases and J by 9 bases, with 5 bases between them. The DNA of the CDR3 is TGTGCCAGCAGTCCGGTTTCACCCCTCCACTTT. It yields the protein CASSPVSPLHF.

The rearrangement joins TRBV7-8 to TRBJ1-1; weak D call: TRBD1 (6 bases). The CDR3 length is 15 residues. Germline-derived CDR1 and CDR2 are SGHVS and FQNEAQ. V gave up 0 bases and J gave up 0 bases, with 8 bases separating them. The CDR3 region is CASSLAAGVNTEAFF. CDR3 nucleotide sequence: TGTGCCAGCAGCTTAGCCGCAGGGGTGAACACTGAAGCTTTCTTT.

The chain employs TRBV6-5 and TRBJ1-2, with 8 positions matching TRBD1. The V segment lost 2 bases and the J segment 4 bases; nucleotides outside the gene matches: 6. The CDR3 is 15 residues long. The germline gives CDR1 MNHEY, CDR2 SVGAGI. CDR3 sequence reads: CASSYTSGTGYGYTF. The CDR3 coding sequence is TGTGCCAGCAGTTACACATCCGGGACAGGCTATGGCTACACCTTC.

The chain combines TRBV5-1 with TRBJ1-2; weak D call: TRBD1 (6 bases). CDR1 and CDR2 (germline): SGHRS, YFSETQ. V gave up 7 bases and J gave up 6 bases, with 19 bases separating them. The CDR3 sequence is 14 residues long. CDR3 bases: TGCGCCAGCGGTAGAATAGGACAGCCCGATGGCTACACCTTC. It encodes CASGRIGQPDGYTF.

The rearrangement joins TRBV7-3 to TRBJ2-2, with a tentative D call TRBD1 (5 bases). Germline CDR1 reads SGHTA; CDR2 reads FQGTGA. V lost 2 bases to trimming and J lost 2 bases, with 12 bases between them. The CDR3 is made up of 16 amino acids. The CDR3: CASSLLPQGNTGELFF. In DNA form, the CDR3 reads TGTGCCAGCAGCTTACTCCCCCAGGGAAACACCGGGGAGCTGTTTTTT.

This clone appeared a few times. The genes are TRBV2 and TRBJ1-1; TRBD1 is a possible D gene (6 bases). Germline-derived CDR1 and CDR2 are SNHLY and FYNNEI. There are 12 residues in the CDR3. The germline V and J ends were trimmed by 5 bases and 5 bases, with 9 bases remaining between them. CDR3 DNA: TGTGCCAGCAGTACAGGGTATACTGAAGCTTTCTTT. Its translation: CASSTGYTEAFF.

V is TRBV6-2 or TRBV6-3 and J is TRBJ1-5; TRBD1 matches 7 bases. The germline V gene encodes CDR1 MNHEY and CDR2 SVGEGT. V lost 4 bases, J lost 7 bases, and 4 bases stayed unmatched. The CDR3 loop spans 13 amino acids. The CDR3: CASSFATGQPQHF. CDR3 nucleotides: TGTGCCAGCAGTTTCGCGACAGGGCAGCCCCAGCATTTT.

The chain has TRBV19 and TRBJ1-4; possible D gene TRBD1, 6 bases. The CDR3 spans 16 residues. Trimming removed 5 bases from V and 4 bases from J, with 17 bases in between. The germline V gene has CDR1 LNHDA and CDR2 SQIVND (reference sequence). The CDR3 region is CASSPKDRGGNEKLFF. DNA for the CDR3: TGTGCCAGTAGTCCCAAGGACCGAGGGGGTAATGAAAAACTGTTTTTT.

The gene calls are TRBV6-2 or TRBV6-3 and TRBJ2-7; 12 bases agree with TRBD2. The ends lost 5 bases at V and 3 bases at J; junction bases unmatched: 14. Germline values: CDR1 MNHEY, CDR2 SVGEGT. The CDR3 length is 18 residues. DNA of the CDR3: TGTGCCAGCAGTGCATCGTCACTAGCGGGGGGATCTTACTACGAGCAGTACTTC. Translated: CASSASSLAGGSYYEQYF.

The CDR3 region is CASSHDSLDIYSNQPQHF. The CDR3 DNA reads TGTGCCAGCAGCCATGACAGTCTAGATATATATAGCAATCAGCCCCAGCATTTT. This rearrangement joins TRBV7-8 to TRBJ1-5; D is perhaps TRBD1 (5 bases). The CDR3 extends over 18 amino acids. Germline-derived CDR1 and CDR2 are SGHVS and FQNEAQ. Deletions cut 5 bases from V and 0 bases from J, with 20 bases between.

The chain couples TRBV5-6 to TRBJ1-2; D not certain. V lost 1 base and J 6 bases, leaving 13 bases between the germline ends. The CDR3 is 14 residues long. Germline V lookup: CDR1 SGHDT, CDR2 YYEEEE. CDR3 nucleotides: TGTGCCAGCAGCTTGTTTGGAGGGAGGGATGGCTACACCTTC. Translation: CASSLFGGRDGYTF.

The rearrangement uses TRBV7-2 and TRBJ1-1; D unclear. The CDR3 is 13 amino acids. V lost 5 bases to trimming and J lost 0 bases, with 7 bases between them. CDR1 SGHTA and CDR2 FQGNSA come from the germline V gene. For the CDR3, the DNA is TGTGCCAGCAGCAGGACTCTGAACACTGAAGCTTTCTTT. This translates into CASSRTLNTEAFF.

The DNA for the CDR3 is TGTGCCACCAGCGGAGTCGGCGGGGTAACAGATACGCAGTATTTT. Amino acids: CATSGVGGVTDTQYF. The chain is built from TRBV15 and TRBJ2-3; possible D gene TRBD2, 6 bases. The CDR3 covers 15 residues. Germline CDR1 is LNHNV and CDR2 is YYDKDF (reference sequence). Trimming shortened V by 5 bases and J by 3 bases, and 15 bases separated the two germline ends.

In nucleotides, the CDR3 is TGTGCCAGCAGCTTATCCCAGGGTTCGGCTGAAGCTTTCTTT. Translating gives CASSLSQGSAEAFF. V usage is TRBV11-2 and J usage is TRBJ1-1, with D possibly being TRBD1 (5 bases). The CDR3 extends over 14 amino acids. CDR1 and CDR2 (germline): SGHAT, FQNNGV. The V gene lost 2 bases and the J gene lost 6 bases, with 13 bases spanning the gap.

This clone has a single count. The chain has TRBV2 and TRBJ2-7, with TRBD2 matching 12 bases. Germline V lookup: CDR1 SNHLY, CDR2 FYNNEI. After removal of 6 bases from V and 7 bases from J, the junction contained 7 bases not matched to a gene. The CDR3 is 14 amino acids. The CDR3 protein is CASRLAGGVYEQYF. The CDR3 DNA sequence: TGTGCCAGCAGGCTAGCGGGGGGGGTTTATGAGCAGTACTTC. The variable domain in full, completed from reference TRBV2 and TRBJ2-7, reads EPEVTQTPSHQVTQMGQEVILRCVPISNHLYFYWYRQILGQKVEFLVSFYNNEISEKSEIFDDQFSVERPDGSNFTLKIRSTKLEDSAMYFCASRLAGGVYEQYFGPGTRLTVT.

The rearrangement links TRBV28 to TRBJ1-3, with D perhaps TRBD1 (5 bases). The CDR3 is made up of 15 amino acids. Germline assignment: CDR1 MDHEN and CDR2 SYDVKM. The germline V and J ends were trimmed by 6 bases and 4 bases, with 16 bases remaining between them. CDR3 region: CASSPLDRIGNTIYF. The CDR3 DNA sequence: TGTGCCAGCAGCCCCCTCGACAGAATAGGAAACACCATATATTTT.